The 25 T cell receptor beta chains given below trace back to one sample, sequenced in a study of blood T cells in healthy people across ages. A second PCR of about 7 to 12 cycles used a sample-barcoded 5' primer and a J-beta primer mix. TCRdb analysed the 5' RACE reads with MiXCR anew, one entry per CDR3 protein. Found here are about 1.4 million distinct CDR3 sequences, approximately 60% of them singletons; the top ten hold over 5%. Sequencing was performed on blood. The source of these receptors is a man between 18 and 35 years old in good health.

The chain uses TRBV12-3 or TRBV12-4 and TRBJ2-1; D is ambiguous. The V end was cut by 2 bases, the J end by 8 bases, with 7 bases between. The CDR3 consists of 12 residues. The CDR3 nucleotides read TGTGCCAGCAGTTTATCTCTCCATGAGCAGTTCTTC. This codes for CASSLSLHEQFF.

Notes on this clonotype: The junction and the germline gene differ at one end; a read error may be behind it. The rearrangement links TRBV4-3 to TRBJ2-5; TRBD1 is a possible D gene (8 bases). The tail of the sequence fits TRBJ2-7 better, so the J call may be wrong. Germline V CDR1 and CDR2: LGHNA, YSLEER. This CDR3 contains 15 residues. CDR3 in amino acids: CASGQDGTGLGEQYF. The CDR3 nucleotides are TGCGCCAGCGGCCAAGATGGGACAGGACTAGGCGAGCAGTACTTC.

The chain carries TRBV7-2 and TRBJ2-5; D perhaps matches TRBD1 (6 bases). Germline lookup yields CDR1 SGHTA and CDR2 FQGNSA. The germline V and J ends were trimmed by 7 bases and 11 bases, with 23 bases remaining between them. The CDR3 runs 14 residues. CDR3 sequence reads: CASNNPFRGDEQYF. The CDR3 nucleotides read TGTGCCAGCAACAACCCCTTCAGGGGAGATGAGCAGTACTTC.

The chain carries TRBV21-1 and TRBJ1-4; TRBD1, the D gene given by the table, was not confirmed from the DNA. TRBV21-1 is termed a pseudogene. This CDR3 is built from 16 residues. In DNA form, the CDR3 reads TGTGCCAGCAGCAAGACCCGGACAGGTAATAATGAAAAACTGTTTTTT. Its translation is CASSKTRTGNNEKLFF.

The genes are TRBV4-1 and TRBJ2-3, with 11 bases aligning to TRBD2. The CDR3 is 20 amino acids. Germline V gene sequence: CDR1 MGHRA, CDR2 YSYEKL. V lost 0 bases to trimming and J lost 8 bases; unmatched junction nucleotides: 19. The CDR3 DNA reads as TGCGCCAGCAGCCAAGACCCTTCCGGGACTAGCGGTGATTTCCATGGTACGCAGTATTTT. It is translated as CASSQDPSGTSGDFHGTQYF.

This rearrangement joins TRBV12-3 or TRBV12-4 to TRBJ1-2; 7 bases agree with TRBD1. The J segment lost 0 bases and the V segment lost 7 bases, leaving 5 bases of the junction unmatched. The CDR3 is 14 amino acids. The CDR3 nucleotides read TGTGCCAGCAAAAGGGACAGCGCTAACTATGGCTACACCTTC. This codes for CASKRDSANYGYTF.

This clonotype occurred a few times. The chain has TRBV20-1 and TRBJ2-7; unclear D gene. V shed 3 bases and J shed 3 bases, with 3 bases lying between them. This CDR3 is built from 10 residues. The germline CDR1 and CDR2 sequences are DFQATT and SNEGSKA (reference sequence). CDR3 coding DNA: TGCAGTGCTAGCCTCTACGAGCAGTACTTC. Its protein is CSASLYEQYF.

This clonotype occurred a few times. The chain carries TRBV4-1 and TRBJ1-1; maybe TRBD1 (5 bases). Germline-derived CDR1 and CDR2 are MGHRA and YSYEKL. The CDR3 loop spans 15 amino acids. V lost 4 bases, J lost 5 bases, and 17 bases lay in between. Written as DNA, the CDR3 is TGCGCCAGCAGCCTCTCGGTTGAGGGGACTACTGAAGCTTTCTTT. Translated: CASSLSVEGTTEAFF.

This clonotype has just a few counts. The rearrangement joins TRBV27 to TRBJ2-5, with 7 bases lining up with TRBD1. The CDR3 consists of 13 residues. Germline CDR1 and CDR2: MNHEY and SMNVEV (reference sequence). The V gene end was trimmed by 8 bases and the J gene end by 11 bases; junction bases not matched to a gene: 14. Here the CDR3 reads CASGRQGSGEQYF. In DNA, the CDR3 is TGTGCCAGCGGAAGACAGGGTTCGGGTGAGCAGTACTTC.

This chain uses TRBV7-9 with TRBJ1-2; D gene unclear. The germline CDR1 and CDR2 sequences are SEHNR and FQNEAQ (reference sequence). This CDR3 region has 13 residues. Between the trimmed V and J ends, which lost 1 base and 6 bases, there was a span of 9 bases. CDR3 protein: CASSLVSLNGYTF. DNA of the CDR3: TGTGCCAGCAGCTTAGTATCACTGAATGGCTACACCTTC.

In DNA, the CDR3 is TGTGCCAGCAGCGTAGATGTGGGTAGCGGGGTGGAGACCCAGTACTTC. Its translation: CASSVDVGSGVETQYF. The V call is TRBV9, the J call TRBJ2-7; 8 positions agree with TRBD2. The J call may be in error: the DNA end matches TRBJ2-5 better. CDR3 length: 16 residues. Germline V gene data show CDR1 as SGDLS and CDR2 as YYNGEE.

The chain recombines TRBV12-3 or TRBV12-4 with TRBJ1-4; D remains unclear. This CDR3 comprises 12 residues. Trimming shortened V by 6 bases and J by 6 bases, and 8 bases separated the two germline ends. The DNA for the CDR3 is TGTGCCAGCAGCTACAGATATGAAAAACTGTTTTTT. Its translation is CASSYRYEKLFF.

In regard to this clonotype: One junction end disagrees with the germline gene, perhaps due to a read error. This chain joins TRBV5-1 and TRBJ2-1; no clear D. Per the germline V gene, CDR1 is SGHRS and CDR2 is YFSETQ. This CDR3 has 16 residues. CDR3 nucleotide sequence: TGCGCCAGAAGCTTACGACACCGGGTCCCTTACAATGAGCAGTTCTTC. This codes for CARSLRHRVPYNEQFF.

CDR3 DNA sequence: TGTGCCAGCAGTCCGGACTTGGGTGGGGGTCAGCCCCAGCATTTT. This encodes CASSPDLGGGQPQHF. The genes are TRBV6-5 and TRBJ1-5, with D possibly being TRBD1 (5 bases). V was clipped by 5 bases and J by 6 bases, with 17 bases between them. CDR3 length: 15 amino acids. The germline V gene encodes CDR1 MNHEY and CDR2 SVGAGI.

The V and J genes are TRBV20-1 and TRBJ2-4; no definite D call. The DNA end favors TRBJ2-5, so the J call may be wrong. The CDR3 extends over 13 amino acids. Germline assignment: CDR1 DFQATT and CDR2 SNEGSKA (reference sequence). The DNA for the CDR3 is TGCAGTGCCACCCGAGACTTCCCGGAGACCCAGTACTTC. It encodes CSATRDFPETQYF.

The chain links TRBV6-5 to TRBJ2-5; 8 nucleotides align to TRBD1. Germline V gives CDR1 MNHEY, CDR2 SVGAGI. This CDR3 contains 18 residues. With 2 bases clipped from V and 5 bases from J, the junction kept 16 bases outside the gene matches. CDR3 DNA: TGTGCCAGCAGTTACGGGGGTGGGGCAGGGGGCGCGTGGGAGACCCAGTACTTC. As protein: CASSYGGGAGGAWETQYF.

The genes are TRBV20-1 and TRBJ2-3; D is possibly TRBD2 (5 bases). The germline gives CDR1 DFQATT, CDR2 SNEGSKA (reference sequence). The ends were cut back, 3 bases at V and 1 base at J, with 14 bases in the middle. This CDR3 region has 15 residues. The CDR3 sequence: CSASLWRAGTDTQYF. As DNA, the CDR3 is TGCAGTGCTAGCCTATGGCGGGCGGGCACAGATACGCAGTATTTT.

The chain combines TRBV7-8 with TRBJ2-5; tentative D call: TRBD2 (5 bases). From germline, CDR1 is SGHVS and CDR2 FQNEAQ. Trimming took 4 bases from V and 11 from J, leaving 17 bases between them. The CDR3 consists of 13 residues. As DNA, the CDR3 is TGTGCCAGCAGCTCCAGCGGACCTACTGAGCAGTACTTC. It yields the protein CASSSSGPTEQYF.

The chain employs TRBV5-1 and TRBJ2-1; 10 nucleotides line up with TRBD1. The germline V gene encodes CDR1 SGHRS and CDR2 YFSETQ. After removal of 4 bases from V and 0 bases from J, the junction contained 10 bases not matched to a gene. The CDR3 is 18 residues long. CDR3 in amino acids: CASSHRDRGFGSYNEQFF. Written as DNA, the CDR3 is TGCGCCAGCAGCCACCGGGACAGGGGCTTCGGCTCCTACAATGAGCAGTTCTTC. Full variable domain (outside the CDR3, taken from reference TRBV5-1 and TRBJ2-1): KAGVTQTPRYLIKTRGQQVTLSCSPISGHRSVSWYQQTPGQGLQFLFEYFSETQRNKGNFPGRFSGRQFSNSRSEMNVSTLELGDSALYLCASSHRDRGFGSYNEQFFGPGTRLTVL.

The chain uses TRBV7-9 and TRBJ1-5; TRBD1 might be the D (5 bases). The germline V and J ends were trimmed by 5 bases and 7 bases, with 12 bases remaining between them. The CDR3 is 13 residues long. The germline CDR1 and CDR2 sequences are SEHNR and FQNEAQ (reference sequence). CDR3 in amino acids: CASSGTQGQPQHF. Here the CDR3 DNA reads TGTGCCAGCAGCGGCACTCAGGGCCAGCCCCAGCATTTT.

This clonotype has only a few counts. The chain is built from TRBV7-9 and TRBJ2-7; 7 bases line up with TRBD2. J was trimmed by 6 bases and V by 4 bases; bases with no gene match: 3. Looked up from germline, CDR1 is SEHNR and CDR2 is FQNEAQ (reference sequence). This CDR3 is 12 amino acids long. This CDR3 is CASSSSGAEQYF. The CDR3 nucleotides read TGTGCCAGCAGCTCCAGCGGGGCCGAGCAGTACTTC.

This clonotype was seen a handful of times. The V call is TRBV7-2, the J call TRBJ2-5; 11 nucleotides line up with TRBD2. Germline V gives CDR1 SGHTA, CDR2 FQGNSA. This CDR3 is 16 amino acids long. Trimming cost V 5 bases and J 2 bases; bases outside gene matches: 7. Here the CDR3 reads CASSTSLAGGQETQYF. In nucleotides, the CDR3 is TGTGCCAGCAGCACATCTCTAGCGGGGGGTCAAGAGACCCAGTACTTC.

The CDR3 DNA is TGTGCCAGCAGCTTGGTGACTAGCGGGAGCGGTGAGCAGTTCTTC. It encodes CASSLVTSGSGEQFF. The chain recombines TRBV5-4 with TRBJ2-1, with TRBD2 matching 12 bases. The V segment lost 0 bases and the J segment 9 bases; nucleotides outside the gene matches: 4. This CDR3 is 15 amino acids long. Germline V gene data show CDR1 as SGHNT and CDR2 as YYREEE (reference sequence).

The CDR3 region is CSARGLAVSYEQYF. CDR3 sequence (DNA): TGCAGTGCTAGAGGACTAGCCGTCTCCTACGAGCAGTACTTC. The chain links TRBV20-1 to TRBJ2-7; 7 nucleotides match TRBD2. The CDR3 has 14 residues. V was pared by 1 base and J by 0 bases, with 3 bases of the junction left unmatched. In germline, CDR1 is DFQATT, CDR2 SNEGSKA (reference sequence).

This chain connects TRBV5-1 to TRBJ1-2; 10 nucleotides match TRBD1. CDR3 size: 17 residues. V shed 3 bases, J shed 4 bases, and the junction held 12 bases outside the gene matches. CDR1 and CDR2 from the germline V gene are SGHRS and YFSETQ. CDR3 residues: CASSYATGQGVFYGYTF. CDR3 bases: TGCGCCAGCAGCTATGCTACCGGACAGGGGGTCTTCTATGGCTACACCTTC.